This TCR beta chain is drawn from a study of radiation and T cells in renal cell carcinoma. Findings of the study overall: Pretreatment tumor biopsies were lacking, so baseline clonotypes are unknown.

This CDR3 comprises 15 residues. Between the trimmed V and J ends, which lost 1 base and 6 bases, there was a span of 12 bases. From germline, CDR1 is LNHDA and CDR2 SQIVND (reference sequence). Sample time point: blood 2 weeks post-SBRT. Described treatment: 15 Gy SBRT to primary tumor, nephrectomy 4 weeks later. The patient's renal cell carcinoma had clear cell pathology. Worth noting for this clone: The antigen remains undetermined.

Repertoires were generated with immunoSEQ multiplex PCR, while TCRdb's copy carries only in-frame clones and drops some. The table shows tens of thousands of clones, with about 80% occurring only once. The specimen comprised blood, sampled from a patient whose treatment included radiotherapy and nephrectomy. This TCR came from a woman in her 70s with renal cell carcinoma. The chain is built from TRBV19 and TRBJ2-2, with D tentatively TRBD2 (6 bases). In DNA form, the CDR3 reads TGTGCCAGTAGTATAGTGGGCGGGACGCCCGGGGAGCTGTTTTTT. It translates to CASSIVGGTPGELFF.